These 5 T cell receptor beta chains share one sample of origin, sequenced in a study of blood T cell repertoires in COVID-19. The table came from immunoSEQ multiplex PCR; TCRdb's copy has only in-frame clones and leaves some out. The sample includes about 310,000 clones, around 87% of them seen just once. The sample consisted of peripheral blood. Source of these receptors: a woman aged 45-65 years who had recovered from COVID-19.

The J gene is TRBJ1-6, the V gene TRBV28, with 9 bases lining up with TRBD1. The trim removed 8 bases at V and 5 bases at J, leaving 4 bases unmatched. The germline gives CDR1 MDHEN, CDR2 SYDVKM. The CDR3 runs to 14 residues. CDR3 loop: CASYRDRDNSPLHF. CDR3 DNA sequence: TGTGCCAGCTACCGGGACAGGGATAATTCACCCCTCCACTTT.

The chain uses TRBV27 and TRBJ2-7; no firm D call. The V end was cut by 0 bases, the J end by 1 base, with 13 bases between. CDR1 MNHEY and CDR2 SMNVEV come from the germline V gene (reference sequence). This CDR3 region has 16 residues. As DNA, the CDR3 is TGTGCCAGCAGTTTATCGAGTCGGCGGTCATCCTACGAGCAGTACTTC. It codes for CASSLSSRRSSYEQYF.

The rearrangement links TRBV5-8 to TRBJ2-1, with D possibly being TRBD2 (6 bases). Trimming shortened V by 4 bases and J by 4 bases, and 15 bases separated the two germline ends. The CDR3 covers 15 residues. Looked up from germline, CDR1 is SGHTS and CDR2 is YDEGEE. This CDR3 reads CASSRAGSWYNEQFF. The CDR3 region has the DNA TGTGCCAGCAGCCGAGCCGGGAGTTGGTACAATGAGCAGTTCTTC. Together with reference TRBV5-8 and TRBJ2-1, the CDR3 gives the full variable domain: EAGVTQSPTHLIKTRGQQATLRCSPISGHTSVYWYQQALGLGLQFLLWYDEGEERNRGNFPPRFSGRQFPNYSSELNVNALELEDSALYLCASSRAGSWYNEQFFGPGTRLTVL.

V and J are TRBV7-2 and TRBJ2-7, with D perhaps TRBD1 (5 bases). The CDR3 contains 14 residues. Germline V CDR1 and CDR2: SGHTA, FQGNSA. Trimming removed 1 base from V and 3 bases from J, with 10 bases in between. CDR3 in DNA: TGTGCCAGCAGCTTAGAGGGGCTGGTCTACGAGCAGTACTTC. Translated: CASSLEGLVYEQYF. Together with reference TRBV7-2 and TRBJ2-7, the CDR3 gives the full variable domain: GAGVSQSPSNKVTEKGKDVELRCDPISGHTALYWYRQSLGQGLEFLIYFQGNSAPDKSGLPSDRFSAERTGGSVSTLTIQRTQQEDSAVYLCASSLEGLVYEQYFGPGTRLTVT.

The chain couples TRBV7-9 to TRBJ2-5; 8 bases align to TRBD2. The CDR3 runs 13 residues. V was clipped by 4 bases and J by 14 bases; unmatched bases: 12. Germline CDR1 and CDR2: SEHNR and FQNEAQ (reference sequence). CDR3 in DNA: TGTGCCAGCAGCTCGGAGACGGCGGGGGGCTCCTACTTC. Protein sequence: CASSSETAGGSYF.